The 32 T cell receptor beta chains reported below all come from one sample, sequenced in a study of blood T cell repertoires in COVID-19. Method: immunoSEQ multiplex PCR; TCRdb's copy keeps in-frame clones and lacks some. In the table there are 200,000 to 300,000 clones, 83% of which are singletons. The sample taken for sequencing was PBMCs or T cells enriched from blood (not recorded which). All receptors come from a woman aged 40 to 49 who had been exposed to COVID-19.

The V gene is TRBV28, the J gene TRBJ1-2; 8 nucleotides align to TRBD1. V was clipped by 3 bases and J by 5 bases; unmatched bases: 8. CDR3 size: 15 residues. The germline V gene encodes CDR1 MDHEN and CDR2 SYDVKM. Here the CDR3 reads CASSLSDRGSYGYTF. As DNA, the CDR3 is TGTGCCAGCAGTTTGAGCGACAGGGGTAGTTATGGCTACACCTTC.

V and J are TRBV15 and TRBJ2-2, with D possibly matching TRBD1 (8 bases). Trimming cost V 0 bases and J 6 bases, with 14 bases left between them. Per the germline V gene, CDR1 is LNHNV and CDR2 is YYDKDF (reference sequence). The CDR3 sequence is 16 residues long. The CDR3, as DNA: TGTGCCACCAGCAGAGATAACAGGGGGGGAGCCGGGGAGCTGTTTTTT. It specifies CATSRDNRGGAGELFF.

This clone has more than one count but fewer than ten. The V gene is TRBV10-2, the J gene TRBJ2-1; 9 bases line up with TRBD1. The J segment lost 8 bases and the V segment lost 6 bases, leaving 8 bases of the junction unmatched. The CDR3 has 14 amino acids. The germline gives CDR1 WSHSY, CDR2 SAAADI. This chain's CDR3 is CASRTETGGDEQFF. DNA of the CDR3: TGCGCCAGCAGGACCGAGACAGGGGGGGATGAGCAGTTCTTC.

This clone was observed once. The chain joins TRBV30 to TRBJ1-3; 7 bases line up with TRBD1. The V segment lost 3 bases and the J segment 2 bases; nucleotides outside the gene matches: 4. Germline V lookup: CDR1 GTSNPN, CDR2 SVGIG (reference sequence). The CDR3 runs 14 residues. Written as DNA, the CDR3 is TGTGCCTGGAGAGAGGGGGCCACTGGAAACACCATATATTTT. Translating gives CAWREGATGNTIYF.

This chain links TRBV6-5 with TRBJ1-1; D is unclear. The length of the CDR3 is 15 residues. The germline gives CDR1 MNHEY, CDR2 SVGAGI. The V end lost 0 bases, the J end lost 0 bases, and 8 bases lay between the germline ends. The CDR3: CASSYSTPLNTEAFF. For the CDR3, the DNA is TGTGCCAGCAGTTACTCTACTCCCTTGAACACTGAAGCTTTCTTT.

The CDR3 region has the DNA TGTGCCGTGGGACAGATGAACACTGAAGCTTTCTTT. This translates into CAVGQMNTEAFF. The J gene is TRBJ1-1, the V gene TRBV10-3, with 7 bases that match TRBD1. CDR3 length equals 12 residues. In germline, CDR1 is ENHRY, CDR2 SYGVKD. Trimming at V came to 11 bases and at J to 0 bases, leaving 3 bases not matched to a gene.

The table lists this clone with a count of one. The J gene is TRBJ2-1, the V gene TRBV19; D is possibly TRBD1 (6 bases). The V end was cut by 2 bases, the J end by 0 bases, with 11 bases between. Germline V lookup: CDR1 LNHDA, CDR2 SQIVND (reference sequence). The CDR3 consists of 16 residues. The CDR3 nucleotides read TGTGCCAGTAGTATATCTACAGGGTACTCCTACAATGAGCAGTTCTTC. Amino acid sequence: CASSISTGYSYNEQFF.

CDR3 in amino acids: CASSSTGATEAFF. The CDR3 nucleotides are TGCGCCAGCAGCTCGACAGGGGCCACTGAAGCTTTCTTT. This chain connects TRBV5-1 to TRBJ1-1; 8 bases agree with TRBD1. With V trimmed by 3 bases and J by 4 bases, 2 bases remained unmatched. Germline V gene data show CDR1 as SGHRS and CDR2 as YFSETQ. The CDR3 consists of 13 residues.

This sequence joins TRBV19 and TRBJ2-2; perhaps TRBD1 as D (6 bases). CDR1 is LNHDA and CDR2 is SQIVND in the germline V gene (reference sequence). V shed 3 bases and J shed 1 base, with 9 bases lying between them. This CDR3 contains 15 residues. CDR3 coding DNA: TGTGCCAGTAGTATGAGGACAGAGAACACCGGGGAGCTGTTTTTT. Its protein is CASSMRTENTGELFF.

Turning to this clone: A much larger clone is a single base away; this may be a read error. This chain connects TRBV5-4 to TRBJ2-2, with 7 bases fitting TRBD1. V gave up 2 bases and J gave up 0 bases; unmatched junction bases: 1. The CDR3 has 15 residues. The germline gives CDR1 SGHNT, CDR2 YYREEE (reference sequence). This chain's CDR3 is CASSFQGANTGELFF. In DNA, the CDR3 is TGTGCCAGCAGCTTTCAGGGGGCGAACACCGGGGAGCTGTTTTTT.

The rearrangement uses TRBV10-3 and TRBJ1-1, with 9 nucleotides matching TRBD1. This CDR3 has 15 residues. CDR1 is ENHRY and CDR2 is SYGVKD in the germline V gene. Trimming at V came to 6 bases and at J to 4 bases, leaving 9 bases not matched to a gene. CDR3 sequence (DNA): TGTGCCATCAGGGGAACAGGGGGCGAAGGCACTGAAGCTTTCTTT. Translated, it gives CAIRGTGGEGTEAFF.

The chain recombines TRBV3-1 (or the pseudogene TRBV3-2) with TRBJ1-1; D may be TRBD1 (5 bases). The germline CDR1 and CDR2 sequences are LGHDT and YNNKEL (reference sequence). The V gene lost 3 bases and the J gene lost 14 bases, with 22 bases spanning the gap. The CDR3 covers 14 residues. The CDR3 reads CASSQQSDSQFKFF. CDR3 nucleotide sequence: TGTGCCAGCAGCCAGCAAAGTGACAGCCAATTCAAGTTCTTT.

The rearrangement links TRBV7-9 to TRBJ1-4, with 9 bases fitting TRBD1. The V and J ends lost 5 bases and 7 bases, in that order; junction bases with no gene match: 8. Germline-derived CDR1 and CDR2 are SEHNR and FQNEAQ (reference sequence). CDR3 length: 15 amino acids. The CDR3 here is CASSRGQGNTEKLFF. Here the CDR3 DNA reads TGTGCCAGCAGCAGAGGACAGGGGAACACTGAAAAACTGTTTTTT.

The chain has TRBV4-2 and TRBJ1-1; TRBD1 might be the D (6 bases). Germline V lookup: CDR1 LGHNA, CDR2 YNFKEQ. The CDR3 is 13 residues long. V dropped 4 bases and J dropped 3 bases, with 9 bases sitting between them. CDR3 DNA: TGTGCCAGCAGCCGGGAGGGGGACACTGAAGCTTTCTTT. Translation: CASSREGDTEAFF.

The V call is TRBV29-1, the J call TRBJ1-2, with TRBD1 as a possible D gene (5 bases). Looked up from germline, CDR1 is SQVTM and CDR2 is ANQGSEA. Trimming took 4 bases from V and 6 from J, leaving 9 bases between them. This CDR3 is built from 11 residues. The CDR3 sequence: CSVGEGNGYTF. DNA for the CDR3: TGCAGCGTTGGGGAGGGGAATGGCTACACCTTC.

The V gene is TRBV7-2, the J gene TRBJ1-2; D unclear. Germline V lookup: CDR1 SGHTA, CDR2 FQGNSA. The CDR3 runs to 15 residues. Deletions cut 4 bases from V and 5 bases from J, with 17 bases between. The CDR3 coding sequence is TGTGCCAGCAGCTCAATGGAAGGACTAACTTATGGCTACACCTTC. Protein product: CASSSMEGLTYGYTF.

The chain recombines TRBV5-1 with TRBJ2-3, with 11 bases lining up with TRBD2. Germline values: CDR1 SGHRS, CDR2 YFSETQ. The CDR3 covers 16 residues. The trim removed 3 bases at V and 2 bases at J, leaving 5 bases unmatched. For the CDR3, the DNA is TGCGCCAGCAGCTCCTTAGCGGGGGGGAACACAGATACGCAGTATTTT. Translation: CASSSLAGGNTDTQYF.

J is TRBJ1-5 and V is TRBV5-8, with TRBD1 matching over 7 bases. V lost 4 bases and J lost 0; bases outside the gene matches: 10. The length of the CDR3 is 17 residues. Germline CDR1 SGHTS, CDR2 YDEGEE. CDR3 nucleotides: TGTGCCAGCAGCCTCCCCACGGGACAGTATAGCAATCAGCCCCAGCATTTT. This translates into CASSLPTGQYSNQPQHF.

The chain recombines TRBV27 with TRBJ1-1; the D gene is possibly TRBD1 (5 bases). Between the trimmed V and J ends, which lost 6 bases and 3 bases, there was a span of 11 bases. From germline, CDR1 is MNHEY and CDR2 SMNVEV (reference sequence). The CDR3 consists of 13 residues. The CDR3 DNA reads as TGTGCCAGCAGCTTGACAGCCGACACTGAAGCTTTCTTT. Its translation: CASSLTADTEAFF.

The V and J genes are TRBV24-1 and TRBJ1-1; D is unresolved. Germline values: CDR1 KGHDR, CDR2 SFDVKD. There are 11 residues in the CDR3. Trimming stripped 8 bases from V and 7 bases from J, with 10 bases between. The DNA for the CDR3 is TGTGCCACCATGTGGGGAGGTGAAGCTTTCTTT. It is translated as CATMWGGEAFF.

The chain couples TRBV5-1 to TRBJ1-4; the match to TRBD1 covers 9 bases. The CDR3 consists of 15 residues. CDR1 and CDR2 from the germline V gene are SGHRS and YFSETQ. The V gene end was trimmed by 5 bases and the J gene end by 8 bases; junction bases not matched to a gene: 10. The CDR3 loop reads CASRTQDRGGEKLFF. The CDR3 DNA reads as TGCGCCAGCAGGACCCAGGACAGGGGTGGGGAAAAACTGTTTTTT.

The chain links TRBV3-1 (or the pseudogene TRBV3-2) to TRBJ1-2; 9 bases line up with TRBD1. Germline V lookup: CDR1 LGHDT, CDR2 YNNKEL (reference sequence). This CDR3 is built from 15 residues. The V gene end was trimmed by 4 bases and the J gene end by 7 bases; junction bases not matched to a gene: 10. The CDR3 nucleotides are TGTGCCAGCAGCCCTTCTTCACAGGGGGCGGGTGGCTACACCTTC. As protein: CASSPSSQGAGGYTF.

The chain carries TRBV15 and TRBJ1-5, with 10 bases identical to TRBD1. Germline V CDR1 and CDR2: LNHNV, YYDKDF (reference sequence). This CDR3 has 18 residues. The trim removed 8 bases at V and 2 bases at J, leaving 15 bases unmatched. In DNA form, the CDR3 reads TGTGCCACCGCCGGGACAGGGGATTCGGGTTACGGCAATCAGCCCCAGCATTTT. Protein: CATAGTGDSGYGNQPQHF. The whole variable domain, filled in from reference TRBV15 and TRBJ1-5, reads DAMVIQNPRYQVTQFGKPVTLSCSQTLNHNVMYWYQQKSSQAPKLLFHYYDKDFNNEADTPDNFQSRRPNTSFCFLDIRSPGLGDTAMYLCATAGTGDSGYGNQPQHFGDGTRLSIL.

This chain uses TRBV18 with TRBJ2-5; the match to TRBD2 covers 7 bases. The CDR3 spans 15 residues. The junction had 1 base not matched to a gene; V was cut back by 0 bases and J by 0 bases. Germline V gives CDR1 KGHSH, CDR2 LQKENI. CDR3 DNA sequence: TGTGCCAGCTCACCACCGGGAGGGTACCAAGAGACCCAGTACTTC. Translated: CASSPPGGYQETQYF.

The V call is TRBV5-1, the J call TRBJ2-5, with 9 bases lining up with TRBD2. Germline CDR1 is SGHRS and CDR2 is YFSETQ. This CDR3 contains 15 residues. J lost 0 bases, V lost 3 bases, and 3 bases had no gene match. CDR3 in amino acids: CASSWREGYQETQYF. The CDR3 DNA sequence: TGCGCCAGCAGCTGGCGGGAGGGGTACCAAGAGACCCAGTACTTC.

The genes are TRBV11-3 and TRBJ2-1; D gene ambiguous. Germline V gene lookup returns CDR1 SGHNT and CDR2 YENEEA. The length of the CDR3 is 15 residues. The V and J ends lost 1 base and 6 bases respectively, with 13 bases between them. CDR3 sequence: CASSLAGTKINEQFF. Here the CDR3 DNA reads TGTGCCAGCAGCTTAGCGGGTACAAAGATCAATGAGCAGTTCTTC.

The rearrangement links TRBV15 to TRBJ2-2; TRBD2 might be the D (5 bases). Germline values: CDR1 LNHNV, CDR2 YYDKDF (reference sequence). Trimming removed 0 bases at V and 6 bases at J, with 14 bases between. The CDR3 totals 16 residues. CDR3 in amino acids: CATSRDSRARAGELFF. The CDR3, as DNA: TGTGCCACCAGCAGAGATTCGAGGGCGAGGGCCGGGGAGCTGTTTTTT.

The chain has TRBV2 and TRBJ2-1; 7 positions agree with TRBD2. The length of the CDR3 is 16 residues. Germline CDR1 is SNHLY and CDR2 is FYNNEI. V was pared by 3 bases and J by 0 bases, with 5 bases of the junction left unmatched. CDR3 protein: CASSELRGSSYNEQFF. CDR3 DNA sequence: TGTGCCAGCAGTGAGTTGCGGGGGAGCTCCTACAATGAGCAGTTCTTC.

The chain employs TRBV12-3 or TRBV12-4 and TRBJ1-6, with D possibly being TRBD1 (5 bases). With 6 bases removed from V and 8 bases from J, the gap between germline ends came to 11 bases. The CDR3 covers 13 residues. The CDR3 is CASSPGWDSPLHF. The DNA for the CDR3 is TGTGCCAGCAGCCCAGGGTGGGATTCACCCCTCCACTTT.

V and J are TRBV6-1 and TRBJ1-2; a weak D match, TRBD1 (5 bases). This CDR3 spans 16 amino acids. The germline gives CDR1 MNHNS, CDR2 SASEGT. V lost 3 bases, J lost 1 base, and 15 bases lay in between. In DNA form, the CDR3 reads TGTGCCAGCAGTGACGGGGGTCAGTTGATTAACTATGGCTACACCTTC. The encoded protein is CASSDGGQLINYGYTF.

This clone was counted a single time. A read error may account for a junction end that differs from germline. The J gene is TRBJ1-2, the V gene TRBV4-3; 7 bases agree with TRBD1. CDR1 is LGHNA and CDR2 is YSLEER in the germline V gene. CDR3 size: 12 residues. The CDR3 region has the DNA TGCGCCAGCAGCCACCACGACAGGGTTATCGTCTTC. This sequence encodes CASSHHDRVIVF.

The rearrangement uses TRBV2 and TRBJ1-1, with 7 bases matching TRBD1. V gave up 10 bases and J gave up 2 bases; unmatched junction bases: 7. The CDR3 loop spans 13 amino acids. The germline gives CDR1 SNHLY, CDR2 FYNNEI. CDR3 in amino acids: CATTRQGNTEAFF. For the CDR3, the DNA is TGTGCCACCACGAGACAGGGAAACACTGAAGCTTTCTTT.